This TCR beta chain was found in a study of blood T cell repertoires in COVID-19. Background on the study: Samples of COVID-19 (acute and convalescent) were obtained from the United States, Italy and Spain. Sample material is recorded as cDNA or gDNA derived from T cells, B-cell-depleted T cells, or PBMCs.

Germline V CDR1 and CDR2: PRHDT, FYEKMQ (reference sequence). The CDR3 runs to 14 residues. V was clipped by 3 bases and J by 7 bases; unmatched bases: 8. Original methodology: The authors estimated nucleated cell counts from reference gene primer amplification. This table comes from immunoSEQ multiplex PCR, and its TCRdb copy is limited to in-frame clones, with some not included. Clonal size and the V and J genes are those of that table, whereas D and trimming came from the DNA. Of around 170,000 clones detected, around 90% appear once; the ten largest clones hold approximately 2.8%. This TCR was sampled from a man between 60 and 75 years old with acute or convalescent COVID-19. The source material was peripheral blood. The V and J genes are TRBV13 and TRBJ2-7; 8 bases agree with TRBD2. The CDR3 loop reads CASSFSGEGWEQYF. In nucleotides, the CDR3 is TGTGCCAGCAGCTTTAGCGGGGAGGGTTGGGAGCAGTACTTC.